Below are 2 T cell receptor beta chains sequenced from a single sample in a study of shared clonotypes between healthy human individuals. Sequencing was performed with immunoSEQ multiplex PCR; in TCRdb, only in-frame clones are kept and a portion is missing. This table has around 2.3 million clones, 95% appearing once. The material sequenced was naive CD4+ T cells sorted from blood. Subset reported: CD45RA+ positively selected. The origin of the receptors is a man aged 18 to 30 in good health.

The V and J genes are TRBV19 and TRBJ1-2; possible D gene TRBD1, 6 bases. V dropped 6 bases and J dropped 3 bases, with 17 bases sitting between them. Germline CDR1 and CDR2: LNHDA and SQIVND (reference sequence). The CDR3 covers 15 residues. CDR3 sequence reads: CASRPSDRSHYGYTF. The CDR3 nucleotides read TGTGCCAGTAGACCCTCCGACAGGTCCCACTATGGCTACACCTTC.

The rearrangement uses TRBV7-9 and TRBJ2-7; 9 bases map to TRBD1. Germline-derived CDR1 and CDR2 are SEHNR and FQNEAQ (reference sequence). The trim removed 5 bases at V and 3 bases at J, leaving 11 bases unmatched. This CDR3 comprises 16 residues. This chain's CDR3 is CASSPTEGTGFYEQYF. The CDR3 DNA is TGTGCCAGCAGCCCAACCGAGGGGACAGGGTTCTACGAGCAGTACTTC.